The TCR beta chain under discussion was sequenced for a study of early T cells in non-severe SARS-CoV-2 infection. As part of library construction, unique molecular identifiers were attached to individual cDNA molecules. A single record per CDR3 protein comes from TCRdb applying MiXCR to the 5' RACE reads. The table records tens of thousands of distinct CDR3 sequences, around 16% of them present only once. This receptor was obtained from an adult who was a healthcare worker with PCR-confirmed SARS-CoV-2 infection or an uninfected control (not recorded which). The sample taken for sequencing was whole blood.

The CDR3, as DNA: TGCGCCAGCAGCTTTGTGGGGAACACTGAAGCTTTCTTT. This gives the protein CASSFVGNTEAFF. V gene TRBV5-1 combines with J gene TRBJ1-1; unclear D gene. The V end lost 2 bases, the J end lost 1 base, and 6 bases lay between the germline ends. The CDR3 is 13 residues long. Germline CDR1 reads SGHRS; CDR2 reads YFSETQ.